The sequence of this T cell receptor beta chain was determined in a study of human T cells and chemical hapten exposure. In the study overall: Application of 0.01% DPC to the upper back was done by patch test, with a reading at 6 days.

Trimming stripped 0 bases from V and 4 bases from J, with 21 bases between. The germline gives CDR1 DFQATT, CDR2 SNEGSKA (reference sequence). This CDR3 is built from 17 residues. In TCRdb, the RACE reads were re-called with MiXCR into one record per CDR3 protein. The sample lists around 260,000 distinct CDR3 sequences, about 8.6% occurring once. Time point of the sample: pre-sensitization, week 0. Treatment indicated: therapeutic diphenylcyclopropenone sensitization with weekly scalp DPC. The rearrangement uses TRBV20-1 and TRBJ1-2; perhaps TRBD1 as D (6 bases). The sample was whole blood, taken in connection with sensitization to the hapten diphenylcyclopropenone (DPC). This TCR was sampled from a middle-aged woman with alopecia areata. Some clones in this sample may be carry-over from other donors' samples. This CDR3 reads CSARDGGPRARGYGYTF. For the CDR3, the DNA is TGCAGTGCTAGAGATGGGGGCCCGCGGGCGCGTGGCTATGGCTACACCTTC.